Listed here are 17 T cell receptor beta chains from one sample, sequenced in a study of blood T cells in healthy people across ages. With a J-beta primer mix and a sample-barcoded 5' primer, a second PCR ran about 6 to 11 cycles. In TCRdb, the 5' RACE reads were re-called with MiXCR into one record per CDR3 protein. The top ten clones hold over 20% of a sample with about 970,000 distinct CDR3 sequences, just over 50% of them seen once. Sequenced: blood. The receptors come from a woman between 55 and 75 years old in good health.

The chain carries TRBV30 and TRBJ1-5, with D possibly being TRBD1 (6 bases). Trimming shortened V by 1 base and J by 3 bases, and 10 bases separated the two germline ends. Germline CDR1 reads GTSNPN; CDR2 reads SVGIG (reference sequence). This CDR3 has 14 amino acids. CDR3: CAWSENRVNQPQHF. The CDR3 DNA reads TGTGCCTGGAGTGAGAACAGGGTCAATCAGCCCCAGCATTTT.

This rearrangement joins TRBV5-1 to TRBJ2-1, with D possibly TRBD2 on 6 matching bases. V was cut by 4 bases and J by 2 bases, with 16 bases left in between. Germline V gene lookup returns CDR1 SGHRS and CDR2 YFSETQ. The CDR3 runs to 16 residues. CDR3 protein: CASSPRSGRTYNEQFF. CDR3 DNA sequence: TGCGCCAGCAGCCCCCGTAGCGGCCGCACCTACAATGAGCAGTTCTTC.

The sample holds a few counts of this clonotype. The J gene is TRBJ2-7, the V gene TRBV29-1; 10 bases fit TRBD2. CDR3 length: 16 residues. V lost 4 bases and J lost 3; bases outside the gene matches: 12. Germline CDR1 SQVTM, CDR2 ANQGSEA. The CDR3 region has the DNA TGCAGCGTTGGAGGAGGACTAGCGGAGAAGTTCTACGAGCAGTACTTC. This encodes CSVGGGLAEKFYEQYF.

This rearrangement joins TRBV20-1 to TRBJ2-3; no clear D gene. Germline V gives CDR1 DFQATT, CDR2 SNEGSKA (reference sequence). V was cut by 5 bases and J by 2 bases, with 8 bases left in between. CDR3 length equals 12 residues. As DNA, the CDR3 is TGCAGTGCTGTACGGGTCACAGATACGCAGTATTTT. Its translation: CSAVRVTDTQYF.

The rearrangement links TRBV4-3 to TRBJ2-3; possible D gene TRBD2, 5 bases. Germline values: CDR1 LGHNA, CDR2 YSLEER. The CDR3 has 19 amino acids. V lost 1 base and J 4 bases, leaving 24 bases between the germline ends. DNA of the CDR3: TGCGCCAGCAGCCAAGTATGGTCCGAGACTAAACCTCCCCCAGATACGCAGTATTTT. This codes for CASSQVWSETKPPPDTQYF.

J is TRBJ2-1 and V is TRBV10-3; tentative D call: TRBD2 (7 bases). There are 15 residues in the CDR3. Looked up from germline, CDR1 is ENHRY and CDR2 is SYGVKD. Between the trimmed V and J ends, which lost 6 bases and 6 bases, there was a span of 18 bases. CDR3 bases: TGTGCCATCAGCAGCTCCAACAGGGAGGGCAATGAGCAGTTCTTC. It yields the protein CAISSSNREGNEQFF.

With regard to this clonotype: Here the CDR3 omits its conserved ending phenylalanine or tryptophan, so a read error is the likely source. The gene calls are TRBV7-2 and TRBJ2-4; D gene unclear. This CDR3 region has 14 residues. V lost 2 bases and J lost 1, with 6 bases in between. Germline V gene sequence: CDR1 SGHTA, CDR2 FQGNSA. The CDR3 region is CASSLTAAKNIQYY. DNA of the CDR3: TGTGCCAGCAGCTTAACAGCGGCCAAAAACATTCAGTACTAC.

In regard to this clonotype: Possible read error: a much larger clone is one base away. V and J are TRBV29-1 and TRBJ2-7; no reliable D call. Germline values: CDR1 SQVTM, CDR2 ANQGSEA. V gave up 8 bases and J gave up 3 bases, with 20 bases separating them. The CDR3 has 14 amino acids. In DNA, the CDR3 is TGCAGCACCAGAACCACGGAGTTCTTCTACGAGCAGTACTTC. Its translation: CSTRTTEFFYEQYF.

This clonotype occurred a few times. The chain combines TRBV4-3 with TRBJ2-3, with D uncertain. This CDR3 region has 14 residues. Germline CDR1 reads LGHNA; CDR2 reads YSLEER. Trimming left V 0 bases short and J 2 bases short, with 6 bases between. CDR3 sequence: CASSQDTLTDTQYF. CDR3 nucleotide sequence: TGCGCCAGCAGCCAAGATACCCTCACAGATACGCAGTATTTT.

The V and J genes are TRBV20-1 and TRBJ1-4; D not resolved. The CDR3 consists of 14 residues. Deletions cut 1 base from V and 8 bases from J, with 14 bases between. Germline loops: CDR1 DFQATT, CDR2 SNEGSKA (reference sequence). The CDR3, as DNA: TGCAGTGCTAGAGGGTTAGGGAAAGGGGAAAAACTGTTTTTT. Amino acids: CSARGLGKGEKLFF.

V is TRBV15 and J is TRBJ2-7; a possible D gene is TRBD2 (6 bases). Germline values: CDR1 LNHNV, CDR2 YYDKDF (reference sequence). The CDR3 sequence is 14 residues long. Trimming left V 1 base short and J 0 bases short, with 7 bases between. This CDR3 reads CATSRADYSYEQYF. CDR3 DNA sequence: TGTGCCACCAGCAGAGCGGACTACTCCTACGAGCAGTACTTC.

This clonotype showed up just a few times. CDR3 in DNA: TGTGCCAGCAGCCCCGGGATCGAAGGCACTGAAGCTTTCTTT. Its protein product is CASSPGIEGTEAFF. The chain recombines TRBV3-1 with TRBJ1-1; D is unclear. V gave up 4 bases and J gave up 4 bases, with 13 bases separating them. Germline V lookup: CDR1 LGHDT, CDR2 YNNKEL (reference sequence). The CDR3 runs to 14 residues.

This clonotype was recorded a few times. V gene TRBV3-1 combines with J gene TRBJ2-5, with a weak D call TRBD1 (5 bases). Per the germline V gene, CDR1 is LGHDT and CDR2 is YNNKEL (reference sequence). This CDR3 is built from 11 residues. Trimming left V 5 bases short and J 13 bases short, with 14 bases between. The CDR3 reads CASSRSTETYF. In DNA form, the CDR3 reads TGTGCCAGCAGCAGATCGACAGAGACGTACTTC.

V gene TRBV11-3 combines with J gene TRBJ2-3, with D tentatively TRBD2 (5 bases). With 3 bases removed from V and 6 bases from J, the gap between germline ends came to 10 bases. The CDR3 has 13 residues. Germline CDR1 reads SGHNT; CDR2 reads YENEEA. This chain's CDR3 is CASSFEAADTQYF. In DNA form, the CDR3 reads TGTGCCAGCAGCTTTGAAGCGGCGGATACGCAGTATTTT.

The chain has TRBV6-6 and TRBJ1-2; 7 bases line up with TRBD1. The CDR3 has 15 amino acids. Germline assignment: CDR1 MNHNY and CDR2 SVGAGI (reference sequence). The trim removed 6 bases at V and 0 bases at J, leaving 7 bases unmatched. DNA of the CDR3: TGTGCCAGCAGCCCCATCGACAGGGCTAACTATGGCTACACCTTC. Translating gives CASSPIDRANYGYTF.

This sequence joins TRBV5-1 and TRBJ1-4; a possible D gene is TRBD1 (6 bases). The germline gives CDR1 SGHRS, CDR2 YFSETQ. The CDR3 loop spans 14 amino acids. V lost 4 bases and J lost 3, with 10 bases in between. In nucleotides, the CDR3 is TGCGCCAGCAGCCTGGGACACCCTAATGAAAAACTGTTTTTT. Residues: CASSLGHPNEKLFF.

The chain joins TRBV9 to TRBJ2-3; the D gene is possibly TRBD2 (6 bases). Per germline, CDR1 SGDLS and CDR2 YYNGEE. The CDR3 length is 15 residues. V was cut by 3 bases and J by 1 base, with 12 bases left in between. CDR3 sequence (DNA): TGTGCCAGCAGCGCTCTAGCGAGGGGCACAGATACGCAGTATTTT. Residues: CASSALARGTDTQYF.